The present T cell receptor (beta chain) was sequenced within a study of CD8 T cells in Susac syndrome. Germline CDR1 reads LNHNV; CDR2 reads YYDKDF (reference sequence). The CDR3 runs 12 residues. Trimming left V 1 base short and J 6 bases short, with 7 bases between. Random hexamers served to reverse transcribe roughly 0.45 to 1 ug RNA. TCRdb re-called the immunoSEQ multiplex PCR reads through MiXCR, storing one row per CDR3 protein. The table has 150,000 to 200,000 distinct CDR3 sequences, approximately 94% seen once. The sequenced material came from CD4+ T cells from PBMCs. This receptor was obtained from a human donor with multiple sclerosis. The V call is TRBV15, the J call TRBJ2-7; no firm D call. The CDR3, as DNA: TGTGCCACCAGCAGAGGGGGTCTCGAGCAGTACTTC. Translating gives CATSRGGLEQYF. The full variable domain, its missing parts supplied by reference TRBV15 and TRBJ2-7, is DAMVIQNPRYQVTQFGKPVTLSCSQTLNHNVMYWYQQKSSQAPKLLFHYYDKDFNNEADTPDNFQSRRPNTSFCFLDIRSPGLGDTAMYLCATSRGGLEQYFGPGTRLTVT.